Listed below are T cell receptor beta chains from one sample, sequenced in a study of blood T cell repertoires in COVID-19. TCRdb keeps only in-frame clones here, not all; method: immunoSEQ multiplex PCR. The sample lists around 250,000 clones, roughly 88% seen once, with approximately 2% in the top ten. Sequenced material: PBMCs or T cells enriched from blood (not recorded which). The receptors here all came from a woman in her 50s who had recovered from COVID-19. Both conserved end residues are part of each CDR3. A D gene is named only where the DNA matches it firmly. A clone size is listed for some rows: how often the clone was seen (once, few, many), or a class if it is expanded.

j_call clone_size d_call v_call cdr3_nt cdr3_aa
TRBJ2-1 few TRBD2 TRBV10-3 TGTGCCATCAGTGGGACACTAGCTAGCGGGAGGGCCTACAATGAGCAGTTCTTC CAISGTLASGRAYNEQFF
TRBJ2-1 NA NA TRBV9 TGTGCCAGCAGCACCGCCCCCTCCCCGGTAGTAAGCGGTGATGAGCAGTTCTTC CASSTAPSPVVSGDEQFF
TRBJ2-1 NA TRBD2 TRBV2 TGTGCCAGCAGTGAGGAGGGACTAGCAAACAATGAGCAGTTCTTC CASSEEGLANNEQFF
TRBJ2-4 few TRBD1 TRBV5-1 TGCGCCAGCAGCGACCGACAGGGGAGCAACATTCAGTACTTC CASSDRQGSNIQYF
TRBJ2-7 NA TRBD1 TRBV14 TGTGCCAGCAGCTATCTCAAGGGGGCGAAGCAGTACTTC CASSYLKGAKQYF
TRBJ2-3 NA TRBD2 TRBV28 TGTGCCAGCAGTTCGCCCGGGGGGGCCGGCACAGATACGCAGTATTTT CASSSPGGAGTDTQYF
TRBJ1-1 NA NA TRBV29-1 TGCAGCGGAGGGAGAACTGAAGCTTTCTTT CSGGRTEAFF
TRBJ2-3 NA TRBD2 TRBV5-1 TGCGCCAGCAGCTTGACGGGACTAGCGGGAGGTAGGGATACGCAGTATTTT CASSLTGLAGGRDTQYF
TRBJ2-7 NA NA TRBV3-1/TRBV3-2 TGTGCCAGCAGCCAAGGTGGCATTGGCGAGCAGTACTTC CASSQGGIGEQYF
TRBJ1-4 NA TRBD1 TRBV7-2 TGTGCCAGCAGCGTAAGGGGGCAGGAAAAACTGTTTTTT CASSVRGQEKLFF
TRBJ2-3 NA TRBD2 TRBV4-1 TGCGCCAGCAGCCAAGTGGTAGCGGGAGCCATAAGAAGCTTGGATACGCAGTATTTT CASSQVVAGAIRSLDTQYF
TRBJ2-7 few NA TRBV2 TGTGCCAGCAGTGTTACGGGAGTCCACGAGCAGTACTTC CASSVTGVHEQYF
TRBJ2-7 once NA TRBV11-2 TGTGCCAGCAGCCTAGAGCCGGGGAGTCCAACCTACGAGCAGTACTTC CASSLEPGSPTYEQYF
TRBJ1-5 once NA TRBV19 TGTGCCAGTACCCCGCGGGGGGTAAAGCAGCCCCAGCATTTT CASTPRGVKQPQHF
TRBJ2-1 NA TRBD2 TRBV13 TGTGCCAGCAGCCCCAGACTAGCGGGAGGATACAATGAGCAGTTCTTC CASSPRLAGGYNEQFF
TRBJ2-7 many NA TRBV6-5 TGTGCCAGCTGCCAAGACTTCTACGAGCAGTACTTC CASCQDFYEQYF
TRBJ1-3 NA NA TRBV10-3 TGTGCCATCAGTGGGACAGAGGTCTCTGGAAACACCATATATTTT CAISGTEVSGNTIYF
TRBJ1-1 NA TRBD1 TRBV3-1/TRBV3-2 TGTGCCAGCAGCCATCAGGGGGGCGCTGAAGCTTTCTTT CASSHQGGAEAFF
TRBJ2-1 NA TRBD1 TRBV18 TGTGCCAGCTCACCGACAGGGGAAGGGGTCCATGAGCAGTTCTTC CASSPTGEGVHEQFF
TRBJ2-1 once TRBD1 TRBV10-3 TGTGCCATCGCAGAAACAGGGGGCCCGGACAATGAGCAGTTCTTC CAIAETGGPDNEQFF
TRBJ2-2 NA NA TRBV7-9 TGTGCCAGCAGCTTGGCGGAGTCATCCGGGGAGCTGTTTTTT CASSLAESSGELFF
TRBJ2-5 NA NA TRBV7-3 TGTGCCAGCAGCCCCTATCCAGGACTAGAGACCCAGTACTTC CASSPYPGLETQYF
TRBJ2-3 NA NA TRBV10-3 TGTGCCATCAGTGACCCCGTTCTTACGCAGTATTTT CAISDPVLTQYF
TRBJ2-5 NA TRBD1 TRBV5-1 TGCGCCAGCAGCTTGGGACAGGGAAGTGGGCAAGAGACCCAGTACTTC CASSLGQGSGQETQYF
TRBJ1-5 once TRBD1 TRBV4-1 TGCGCCAGCAGCCCTTGGACAGGGGACAATCAGCCCCAGCATTTT CASSPWTGDNQPQHF
TRBJ2-5 NA TRBD1 TRBV5-1 TGCGCCAGCAGCCGGGACAGCCAAGAGACCCAGTACTTC CASSRDSQETQYF
TRBJ2-7 NA NA TRBV28 TGTGCCAGCAGTTTACAAGGGGTCGAGCAGTACTTC CASSLQGVEQYF
TRBJ2-7 NA TRBD2 TRBV28 TGTGCCAGCAGTTTAACTAGCGGGAGAACCCACGAGCAGTACTTC CASSLTSGRTHEQYF
TRBJ1-5 NA NA TRBV5-1 TGCGCCAGCCGCCCCACGGGGGAGGGTCAGCCCCAGCATTTT CASRPTGEGQPQHF